The rows below give T cell receptor beta chains drawn from one sample of a study of a mutant IDH1 vaccine in newly diagnosed glioma. The assay was immunoSEQ multiplex PCR, and TCRdb's table has in-frame clones only and misses some. This sample carries tens of thousands of clones, around 79% of them seen once, and the ten largest clones take about 5.1%. The source was PBMCs, collected from a glioma patient treated with radiotherapy, temozolomide or both. The receptors stem from a man in his forties with glioma. Some clones in this sample may be carry-over from other donors' samples. The CDR3 runs from the conserved cysteine through the conserved F or W. The order of the fields is CDR3 DNA, CDR3 protein, clone size, D gene, V gene, J gene. D genes are given only for firm matches. Part of the rows lack a size; the others show once, few, many or a class for expanded clones.

TGTGCCAGTAGTAGTCAGGGGTTGAACACTGAAGCTTTCTTT,CASSSQGLNTEAFF,-,-,TRBV19,TRBJ1-1
TGTGCCATCAGTGCAGGTACATCTGATGAAAAACTGTTTTTT,CAISAGTSDEKLFF,-,-,TRBV10-3,TRBJ1-4
TGTGCCAGCAGTGACCTGGAGGACGGGTCCGGGGGGCCCCAGCATTTT,CASSDLEDGSGGPQHF,-,-,TRBV25-1,TRBJ1-5
TGCGCCAGCAGCCAGGGCGCGACAGGGTTGGGCAATCAGCCCCAGCATTTT,CASSQGATGLGNQPQHF,-,TRBD1,TRBV4-1,TRBJ1-5
TGTGCCAGCAGCGTAGGAGGGACAGGGGGCGAGGATACGCAGTATTTT,CASSVGGTGGEDTQYF,-,TRBD1,TRBV9,TRBJ2-3
TGTGCCAGCAGCGGGGGGGGCCCAGGGCTCAACCTGAACACTGAAGCTTTCTTT,CASSGGGPGLNLNTEAFF,-,-,TRBV5-6,TRBJ1-1
TGTGCCAGCAGTTTGGGGGATGGAAACACCATATATTTT,CASSLGDGNTIYF,-,-,TRBV7-9,TRBJ1-3
TGTGCCAGCAGCTTAGCGTTCGGCAGGGGGCTAGATACGCAGTATTTT,CASSLAFGRGLDTQYF,-,TRBD1,TRBV7-9,TRBJ2-3
TGTGCCAGCAGCTTGGGACTAGCGGGGACGGATACGCAGTATTTT,CASSLGLAGTDTQYF,-,TRBD2,TRBV5-4,TRBJ2-3
TGCGCCAGCAGTGAGTCGATAGGGACGCGGTACGAGCAGTACTTC,CASSESIGTRYEQYF,few,-,TRBV10-1,TRBJ2-7
TGTGCCAGCACCGGCTGGGGGGATCGAGAAGAGACCCAGTACTTC,CASTGWGDREETQYF,-,-,TRBV6-1,TRBJ2-5
TGTGCCAGCAGCCTGGGACAGGGGAGACGTTTCGGGGAGCTGTTTTTT,CASSLGQGRRFGELFF,-,TRBD1,TRBV5-8,TRBJ2-2
TGTGCCTGGGACTCTAGAACTGGAAACACCATATATTTT,CAWDSRTGNTIYF,-,-,TRBV30,TRBJ1-3
TGTGCCAGCAGCTTGGAGGGCGATGGCTACACCTTC,CASSLEGDGYTF,few,-,TRBV7-9,TRBJ1-2
TGTGCCAGCAGCCAATCTAGCAGGACTGAAGCTTTCTTT,CASSQSSRTEAFF,-,-,TRBV14,TRBJ1-1
TGCAAGACGACCTTGAACACTGAAGCTTTCTTT,CKTTLNTEAFF,-,-,TRBV20-1,TRBJ1-1
TGTGCCAGCAGTTTGATATCCGCAGGGGGCGGTGAAGCTTTCTTT,CASSLISAGGGEAFF,few,TRBD1,TRBV27,TRBJ1-1
TGCGCCAGCAGCTTGGGCGCAGGGGGCAATAACTATGGCTACACCTTC,CASSLGAGGNNYGYTF,-,TRBD1,TRBV5-1,TRBJ1-2
TGTGCCAGCAGCTCCCGACTAGCGGGGGGGTTAGATACGCAGTATTTT,CASSSRLAGGLDTQYF,-,TRBD2,TRBV7-2,TRBJ2-3
TGCGCCAGCAGCTTGCAGCGGGGGGGCCACTCTCCCGGGGAGCTGTTTTTT,CASSLQRGGHSPGELFF,-,TRBD2,TRBV5-1,TRBJ2-2
TGCGCCAGCAGGACTAGCGGGGGGCCCCAAGAGACCCAGTACTTC,CASRTSGGPQETQYF,-,TRBD2,TRBV5-1,TRBJ2-5
TGTGCCAGCAGGCCGGCTGGCACGCTCCAGCATTTT,CASRPAGTLQHF,-,-,TRBV5-8,TRBJ1-5
TGTGCCAGTAGTATCGGACACCCCTACGAGCAGTACTTC,CASSIGHPYEQYF,-,-,TRBV19,TRBJ2-7
TGCGCCAGCAGCCAAGACCAGACAGGGGGCGGAGGCTACACCTTC,CASSQDQTGGGGYTF,few,TRBD1,TRBV4-1,TRBJ1-2
TGTGCCAGCAGCCCTCAAGAGACCCAGTACTTC,CASSPQETQYF,-,-,TRBV11-2,TRBJ2-5
TGCGCCAGCAGTGAAACAGGAGATAATTCACCCCTCCACTTT,CASSETGDNSPLHF,medium-sized,-,TRBV10-2,TRBJ1-6
TGCAGCACACCGGGACAGGGAGGAGATACGCAGTATTTT,CSTPGQGGDTQYF,-,TRBD1,TRBV29-1,TRBJ2-3
TGTGCCAGCAGCGTAGCGGGGAGTTACAATGAGCAGTTCTTC,CASSVAGSYNEQFF,-,-,TRBV9,TRBJ2-1
TGTGCCAGCTCGGAGGGGGCAGCGTCCTCCTACGAGCAGTACTTC,CASSEGAASSYEQYF,-,-,TRBV5-6,TRBJ2-7
TGTGCCAGCAGCTCGCCTTCTAGCGGACATAGCACAGATACGCAGTATTTT,CASSSPSSGHSTDTQYF,once,TRBD2,TRBV7-2,TRBJ2-3
TGTGCCAGTAGTATAGGAACCGGGACAGCCCTTGCCTATGGCTACACCTTC,CASSIGTGTALAYGYTF,-,TRBD1,TRBV19,TRBJ1-2
TGTGCCAGCAGTTCTCCAGGGGAAGCTAACTATGGCTACACCTTC,CASSSPGEANYGYTF,-,-,TRBV6-5,TRBJ1-2
TGTGCCAGCAGCTTCGCCGGGACATTGAACATTCAGTACTTC,CASSFAGTLNIQYF,-,-,TRBV5-4,TRBJ2-4
TGTGCCAGCAGCCTCTTTGGTGGTGGTGGAAACACCATATATTTT,CASSLFGGGGNTIYF,-,-,TRBV7-9,TRBJ1-3
TGTGCCAGCAGCTTTGGACAGGGGGAGACCCAGTACTTC,CASSFGQGETQYF,-,TRBD1,TRBV7-2,TRBJ2-5
TGTGCCAGCAGCCGCGGGACAGGGGGCGCATACGAGCAGTACTTC,CASSRGTGGAYEQYF,once,TRBD1,TRBV6-6,TRBJ2-7
TGCGCCAGCAGCTTGGCCGACAGCCCCTCCTACGAGCAGTACTTC,CASSLADSPSYEQYF,-,-,TRBV5-1,TRBJ2-7
TGCGCCAGCAGCTCCCAGCGGACGTTTTCCGGGGAGCTGTTTTTT,CASSSQRTFSGELFF,few,-,TRBV5-1,TRBJ2-2
TGTGCCAGCAGTTACGGAATTTACAATGAGCAGTTCTTC,CASSYGIYNEQFF,-,-,TRBV6-5,TRBJ2-1
TGTGCCAGCAGCCAATACAGGGGGAACTATGGCTACACCTTC,CASSQYRGNYGYTF,-,TRBD1,TRBV14,TRBJ1-2
TGTGCCAGCAGATGGCAGGGGAAGGACACTGAAGCTTTCTTT,CASRWQGKDTEAFF,-,-,TRBV6-5,TRBJ1-1
TGTGCCAGCAGTCCAGGGACAGGTAGCAATCAGCCCCAGCATTTT,CASSPGTGSNQPQHF,-,TRBD1,TRBV6-5,TRBJ1-5
TGCGCCAGCAGCTTAGGACAGGGGGGTCACGAGCAGTACTTC,CASSLGQGGHEQYF,-,TRBD1,TRBV5-1,TRBJ2-7